These 20 T cell receptor beta chains originate from one sample sequenced in a study of tumor-infiltrating lymphocytes in oesophageal squamous cell carcinoma (dated by TCRdb to 2015 to 2016). The library came from PCR. The listed sequencing device is Illumina HiSeq 2000. TCRdb passed the public sequencing reads through fastp at Q25 and MiXCR, retaining productive beta sequences. Every entry covers one CDR3 protein and lists the most common genes and DNA from its rows. The sample table records under 25,000 distinct CDR3 sequences; around 40% of these occur just once. Clones ranked in the top ten supply under 8% of the sample. Sequencing was done on a sample of blood. Receptors were obtained from a male donor with esophageal squamous cell carcinoma.

This chain links TRBV7-3 with TRBJ2-7; weak D call: TRBD2 (5 bases). The V gene lost 7 bases and the J gene lost 7 bases, with 11 bases spanning the gap. Germline CDR1 is SGHTA and CDR2 is FQGTGA. CDR3 length: 11 residues. CDR3 nucleotide sequence: TGTGCCAGCACCGTTGCGGGTGAGCAGTACTTC. It encodes CASTVAGEQYF.

This clonotype was seen a handful of times. Here the CDR3 omits its conserved ending phenylalanine or tryptophan, so a read error is the likely source. The DNA is left out, because the CDR3 cannot be placed on it with certainty; the CDR3 is given as TCRdb lists it. V usage is TRBV6-1 and J usage is TRBJ2-6; the D segment call TRBD1 is taken from the table without a DNA check. Germline assignment: CDR1 MNHNS and CDR2 SASEGT. The CDR3 sequence runs 8 residues, both termini included. The CDR3 is CASSAAGT.

This chain uses TRBV10-3 with TRBJ2-7, with 9 bases fitting TRBD2. Germline lookup yields CDR1 ENHRY and CDR2 SYGVKD. The trim removed 10 bases at V and 0 bases at J, leaving 10 bases unmatched. The CDR3 consists of 15 residues. The CDR3 coding sequence is TGTGCCACGAGGGGGAGCGGGGGGATCTCCTACGAGCAGTACTTC. This translates into CATRGSGGISYEQYF.

This sequence joins TRBV6-4 and TRBJ2-5; 9 positions match TRBD1. The J call may be incorrect, as the DNA end agrees better with TRBJ1-5. This CDR3 comprises 16 residues. The germline gives CDR1 MRHNA, CDR2 SNTAGT. For the CDR3, the DNA is TGTGCCAGCAGTTACCCTAACAGGGGGCGACGGCAGCCCCAGCATTTT. It is translated as CASSYPNRGRRQPQHF.

This chain joins TRBV6-5 and TRBJ1-1; D is possibly TRBD1 (5 bases). Judging by the DNA end, TRBJ1-3 fits better; the J call may be wrong. Germline V gene lookup returns CDR1 MNHEY and CDR2 SVGAGI. CDR3 length: 15 amino acids. The CDR3 sequence is CAVSSAGTSGNTIYF. CDR3 nucleotide sequence: TGTGCCGTTTCATCTGCAGGGACCTCTGGAAACACCATATATTTT.

V is TRBV7-2 and J is TRBJ2-7; 8 nucleotides align to TRBD1. With the DNA end fitting TRBJ2-1 better, the J assignment may be wrong. This CDR3 spans 15 amino acids. CDR1 is SGHTA, CDR2 FQGNSA, per germline. The CDR3 sequence: CASSRTGGFYNEQFF. The CDR3 nucleotides read TGTGCCAGCAGCCGAACAGGGGGATTTTACAATGAGCAGTTCTTC.

Details on this clonotype: This is likely a read error, given that the CDR3 carries no conserved phenylalanine or tryptophan at its end. The DNA is left out, because the CDR3 cannot be placed on it with certainty; the CDR3 is given as TCRdb lists it. The genes are TRBV11-2 and TRBJ1-1. CDR1 and CDR2 from the germline V gene are SGHAT and FQNNGV. The length of the CDR3 is 17 amino acids, counting both ends. This CDR3 reads CASSRLAGATMSSSSGQ.

This clonotype has at least ten counts. The gene calls are TRBV28 and TRBJ1-5; D possibly corresponds to TRBD1 (5 bases). The CDR3 totals 14 residues. Trimming removed 6 bases from V and 1 base from J, with 10 bases in between. CDR1 and CDR2 from the germline V gene are MDHEN and SYDVKM. The chain's CDR3 is CASSPWGSNQPQHF. The CDR3 nucleotides read TGTGCCAGCAGCCCCTGGGGGAGCAATCAGCCCCAGCATTTT.

The chain employs TRBV7-2 and TRBJ2-1; D not resolved. The end of the DNA aligns better with TRBJ2-7, so the J call may be wrong. Per the germline V gene, CDR1 is SGHTA and CDR2 is FQGNSA. The CDR3 spans 12 residues. The CDR3 nucleotides are TGTGCCAGCAGCTTGTCGATATACGAGCAGTACTTC. It specifies CASSLSIYEQYF.

This clonotype was observed many times. The V and J genes are TRBV5-4 and TRBJ1-5, with D maybe TRBD1 (5 bases). CDR3 size: 14 residues. Deletions cut 4 bases from V and 7 bases from J, with 15 bases between. Germline V gene data show CDR1 as SGHNT and CDR2 as YYREEE (reference sequence). CDR3 residues: CASSPGLNGQPQHF. The CDR3 DNA is TGTGCCAGCAGCCCGGGGCTAAACGGACAGCCCCAGCATTTT.

The CDR3 protein is CASSPKASGSVDTQYF. Written as DNA, the CDR3 is TGTGCCAGCTCACCAAAGGCTAGCGGGAGTGTAGATACGCAGTATTTT. V and J are TRBV18 and TRBJ2-3, with TRBD2 identical over 10 bases. CDR1 KGHSH and CDR2 LQKENI come from the germline V gene. The CDR3 length is 16 residues. The J segment lost 5 bases and the V segment lost 2 bases, leaving 7 bases of the junction unmatched.

Relative to its sample, this clonotype is medium-sized. The genes are TRBV11-1 and TRBJ2-3; D could derive from TRBD1 or TRBD2 (5 bases each). CDR1 is SGHAT, CDR2 FQDESV, per germline (reference sequence). This CDR3 spans 13 amino acids. Trimming left V 1 base short and J 6 bases short, with 8 bases between. Here the CDR3 reads CASSLGGSDTQYF. CDR3 DNA sequence: TGTGCCAGCAGCTTAGGGGGGTCCGATACGCAGTATTTT.

This clonotype has a handful of counts. This chain uses TRBV10-1 with TRBJ2-1; no firm D call. The end of the DNA aligns better with TRBJ2-7, so the J call may be wrong. In germline, CDR1 is WNHNN, CDR2 SYGVQD (reference sequence). The CDR3 length is 9 residues. CDR3 coding DNA: TGCGCCAACCGGCCCGAGCAGTACTTC. It yields the protein CANRPEQYF.

Only a few counts were recorded for this clonotype. The chain has TRBV3-1 and TRBJ1-1; possible D gene TRBD1, 6 bases. The V gene lost 0 bases and the J gene lost 4 bases, with 9 bases spanning the gap. Germline V gene lookup returns CDR1 LGHDT and CDR2 YNNKEL (reference sequence). The CDR3 has 14 residues. CDR3 loop: CASSQDYRATEAFF. The DNA of the CDR3 is TGTGCCAGCAGCCAAGATTACAGGGCCACTGAAGCTTTCTTT.

The genes are TRBV12-3 or TRBV12-4 and TRBJ2-5; TRBD1 agrees at 9 bases. The J call may be faulty, since TRBJ2-1 better matches the DNA end. There are 14 residues in the CDR3. Here the CDR3 reads CASSNKGQGYEQFF. The CDR3 DNA is TGTGCCAGCAGTAACAAGGGACAGGGCTACGAGCAGTTCTTC.

The rearrangement links TRBV9 to TRBJ2-3; the match to TRBD2 covers 11 bases. The J call may be wrong; the DNA end is better matched by TRBJ2-7. Germline V lookup: CDR1 SGDLS, CDR2 YYNGEE. This CDR3 has 18 amino acids. As DNA, the CDR3 is TGTGCCAGCAGCGCCCGTGGGGGGACTAGCGGAGGCTACAATGAGCAGTACTTC. It encodes CASSARGGTSGGYNEQYF.

This clonotype has at least ten counts. The chain carries TRBV5-1 and TRBJ2-3; 8 bases align to TRBD2. Germline V lookup: CDR1 SGHRS, CDR2 YFSETQ. The CDR3 is made up of 16 amino acids. The junction had 9 bases not matched to a gene; V was cut back by 5 bases and J by 1 base. This chain's CDR3 is CASRPSGSRGTDTQYF. The CDR3 bases are TGCGCCAGCAGGCCCAGCGGGAGCCGCGGCACAGATACGCAGTATTTT. Using reference TRBV5-1 and TRBJ2-3 for the parts outside the CDR3, the full variable domain is KAGVTQTPRYLIKTRGQQVTLSCSPISGHRSVSWYQQTPGQGLQFLFEYFSETQRNKGNFPGRFSGRQFSNSRSEMNVSTLELGDSALYLCASRPSGSRGTDTQYFGPGTRLTVL.

This clonotype is medium-sized by share. This chain uses TRBV7-2 with TRBJ1-6; D remains unclear. The CDR3 totals 15 residues. V was shortened by 1 base and J by 7 bases, with 11 bases between the two germline ends. Germline V gene lookup returns CDR1 SGHTA and CDR2 FQGNSA. CDR3 residues: CASSLETVENSPLHF. Here the CDR3 DNA reads TGTGCCAGCAGCTTAGAGACCGTAGAAAATTCACCCCTCCACTTT.

Within the sample, this clonotype is medium-sized. One end of the junction varies from germline; a read error may be responsible. V is TRBV7-7 and J is TRBJ2-3; 9 bases are a match to TRBD2. CDR3 length equals 14 residues. CDR1 is SSHAT and CDR2 is FNYEAQ in the germline V gene (reference sequence). DNA of the CDR3: TGTGCTAGCAGCCCGGGACTAGCCATCAATACGCAGTATTTT. This codes for CASSPGLAINTQYF. The entire variable domain, with the rest obtained from reference TRBV7-7 and TRBJ2-3, is as follows: GAGVSQSPRYKVTKRGQDVTLRCDPISSHATLYWYQQALGQGPEFLTYFNYEAQPDKSGLPSDRFSAERPEGSISTLTIQRTEQRDSAMYRCASSPGLAINTQYFGPGTRLTVL.

This clonotype has more than one count but fewer than ten. V is TRBV29-1 and J is TRBJ1-5, with D maybe TRBD1 (6 bases). V shed 6 bases and J shed 0 bases, with 15 bases lying between them. Per the germline V gene, CDR1 is SQVTM and CDR2 is ANQGSEA. The CDR3 length is 15 residues. CDR3 nucleotides: TGCAGCGTCGGGACAATACCTCTTAGCAATCAGCCCCAGCATTTT. Translated, it gives CSVGTIPLSNQPQHF.